This TCR beta chain was recovered during a study of technical replicates of blood from a few donors. Method: immunoSEQ multiplex PCR; TCRdb's copy keeps in-frame clones and lacks some. The sample consists of around 16,000 clones, about 89% of them appearing once. V lost 2 bases and J lost 3, with 14 bases in between. Germline-derived CDR1 and CDR2 are KGHSY and FQNENV. The CDR3 spans 15 residues. Material for sequencing was PBMCs. The sequence derives from a human donor in good health. The chain recombines TRBV16 with TRBJ2-7; no clear D. The CDR3 region has the DNA TGTGCCAGCAGCCAAGAGCAACTTCTCAACTACGAGCAGTACTTC. It yields the protein CASSQEQLLNYEQYF.